This section outlines one T cell receptor (beta chain) sequence together with its context. Germline V gives CDR1 MNHNS, CDR2 SASEGT. The CDR3 extends over 14 amino acids. V gave up 7 bases and J gave up 6 bases; unmatched junction bases: 9. This entry belongs to a study of cytomegalovirus exposure and HLA in healthy donors. 13 Jbeta primers and 60 Vbeta primers were used for the PCR. Only in-frame clones appear in the TCRdb table, and some are missing; sequencing was by immunoSEQ multiplex PCR. This table has about 150,000 clones, approximately 81% appearing once. The sequenced sample was PBMCs. The receptor was derived from a woman under 30 in good health and CMV-seronegative. The chain employs TRBV6-1 and TRBJ2-1; 7 bases line up with TRBD2. The CDR3 region is CASMSGVSLNEQFF. CDR3 bases: TGTGCCAGCATGAGCGGGGTAAGCCTCAATGAGCAGTTCTTC.